These T cell receptor beta chains were read from a single sample in a study of shared T cell receptors in the human thymus. Profiling relied on immunoSEQ multiplex PCR, and the TCRdb table lists in-frame clones only, not all of them. The sample comprises 700,000 to 750,000 clones, approximately 85% of which are singletons, and around 0.0094% rests with the top ten. This same sample was also taken into another study, of human thymus T cells.

The sequenced material came from thymocytes. Receptors were obtained from a girl under three years old with a congenital heart defect. The CDR3 runs from the conserved cysteine through the conserved F or W. The order of the fields is J gene, V gene, clone size, D gene, CDR3 protein, CDR3 DNA. A D gene is named only where the DNA matches it firmly. Expanded clones are given a class, and other clones once, few, many or no size at all.

>TRBJ2-5|TRBV13|-|-
CASSPVGQPRQETQYF
TGTGCCAGCAGCCCAGTGGGACAACCGCGCCAAGAGACCCAGTACTTC
>TRBJ1-2|TRBV27|-|-
CASSRRWSGPEGHYGYTF
TGTGCCAGCAGTCGACGATGGTCAGGACCGGAGGGGCACTATGGCTACACCTTC
>TRBJ1-2|TRBV7-9|-|-
CATVATTYYRGLHGYTF
TGTGCCACCGTTGCCACCACGTATTATAGAGGGCTCCATGGCTACACCTTC
>TRBJ2-5|TRBV6-6|-|-
CASQHRDCQETQYF
TGTGCCAGCCAGCACCGGGACTGTCAAGAGACCCAGTACTTC
>TRBJ2-1|TRBV7-9|once|TRBD1
CASSLVWTGDNEQFF
TGTGCCAGCAGCTTAGTTTGGACAGGTGACAATGAGCAGTTCTTC
>TRBJ1-2|TRBV5-5|-|-
CASSLEAGGGYTF
TGTGCCAGCAGCTTGGAGGCCGGCGGGGGCTACACCTTC
>TRBJ2-1|TRBV5-1|-|-
CASSSWPVYHEQFF
TGCGCCAGCAGCTCCTGGCCCGTTTACCATGAGCAGTTCTTC
>TRBJ1-2|TRBV7-2|-|-
CASLCSREDDIACTYGYTF
TGTGCCAGCCTTTGTAGTCGGGAAGATGATATCGCCTGTACCTATGGCTACACCTTC
>TRBJ2-3|TRBV29-1|-|-
CSVRRGTQYF
TGCAGCGTCCGACGAGGAACGCAGTATTTT
>TRBJ1-2|TRBV6-1|-|-
CASRGTFYGYTF
TGTGCCAGCAGGGGGACTTTTTATGGCTACACCTTC
>TRBJ2-3|TRBV7-9|-|-
CASSPRHSTDTQYF
TGTGCCAGCAGCCCACGACACTCCACAGATACGCAGTATTTT
>TRBJ2-3|TRBV7-9|-|-
CASSSPPSDTQYF
TGTGCCAGCAGCTCGCCACCTAGTGATACGCAGTATTTT
>TRBJ1-2|TRBV7-8|-|-
CASSLVRSPPQTRYF
TGTGCCAGCAGCTTAGTCCGGAGCCCTCCCCAAACGCGTTACTTC
>TRBJ2-7|TRBV7-2|-|TRBD2
CASSMTSGGSIYEQYF
TGTGCCAGCAGCATGACTAGCGGGGGTAGCATATACGAGCAGTACTTC
>TRBJ2-7|TRBV6-5|-|TRBD1
CASSYSGQGTYEQYF
TGTGCCAGCAGTTACTCCGGACAGGGGACCTACGAGCAGTACTTC
>TRBJ2-5|TRBV4-2|-|-
CASSPSGEETQYF
TGTGCCAGCAGCCCCAGCGGCGAAGAGACCCAGTACTTC
>TRBJ1-1|TRBV6-6|few|-
CASMGANTEAFF
TGTGCCAGCATGGGGGCAAACACTGAAGCTTTCTTT
>TRBJ2-3|TRBV5-1|-|TRBD2
CASSSPTSGGRADTQYF
TGCGCCAGCAGCTCCCCAACTAGCGGGGGCAGGGCAGATACGCAGTATTTT
>TRBJ1-5|TRBV2|-|-
CASSDNQQNQSNQPQHF
TGTGCCAGCAGTGATAACCAACAGAACCAAAGCAATCAGCCCCAGCATTTT
>TRBJ1-2|TRBV4-1|-|TRBD1
CASAGQEARGYTF
TGCGCCTCTGCGGGACAGGAGGCCCGTGGCTACACCTTC
>TRBJ2-1|TRBV9|once|TRBD2
CASSVVPSGGSYNEQFF
TGTGCCAGCAGCGTAGTCCCTAGCGGGGGATCCTACAATGAGCAGTTCTTC